This T cell receptor beta chain was obtained from a study of cytomegalovirus exposure and HLA in healthy donors. The CDR3 extends over 14 amino acids. Germline CDR1 and CDR2: MNHNY and SVGAGI (reference sequence). J gave up 4 bases and V 5 bases, and 5 bases lay outside the gene matches. Vbeta (60) and Jbeta (13) primers were used in the PCR. Some clones are missing from TCRdb's copy, which holds only in-frame ones; the method was immunoSEQ multiplex PCR. The sample includes about 41,000 clones, roughly 80% of them seen just once. This chain uses TRBV6-6 with TRBJ2-3; 8 bases are a match to TRBD2. Sequences were obtained from PBMCs. The clonotype originates from a man aged 50 or older in good health and CMV-seronegative. As DNA, the CDR3 is TGTGCCAGCAGTGTTCCGGGGGGGCCAGATACGCAGTATTTT. Its translation is CASSVPGGPDTQYF.